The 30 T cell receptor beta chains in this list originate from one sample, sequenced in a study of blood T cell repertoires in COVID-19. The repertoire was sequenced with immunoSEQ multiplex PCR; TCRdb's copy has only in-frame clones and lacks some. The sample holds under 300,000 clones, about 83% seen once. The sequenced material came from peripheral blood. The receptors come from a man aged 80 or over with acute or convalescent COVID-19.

The CDR3 region is CASSQDARDNEKLFF. DNA for the CDR3: TGTGCCAGCAGCCAAGATGCCAGGGATAATGAAAAACTGTTTTTT. This chain joins TRBV3-1 (or the pseudogene TRBV3-2) and TRBJ1-4, with D perhaps matching TRBD1 (5 bases). This CDR3 comprises 15 residues. Germline assignment: CDR1 LGHDT and CDR2 YNNKEL (reference sequence). V dropped 0 bases and J dropped 4 bases, with 9 bases sitting between them.

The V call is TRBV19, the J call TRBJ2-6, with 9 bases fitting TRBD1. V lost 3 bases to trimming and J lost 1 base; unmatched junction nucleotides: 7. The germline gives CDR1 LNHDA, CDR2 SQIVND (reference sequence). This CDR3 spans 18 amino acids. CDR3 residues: CASSMGGQGFSGANVLTF. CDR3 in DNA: TGTGCCAGTAGTATGGGGGGACAGGGCTTTTCTGGGGCCAACGTCCTGACTTTC.

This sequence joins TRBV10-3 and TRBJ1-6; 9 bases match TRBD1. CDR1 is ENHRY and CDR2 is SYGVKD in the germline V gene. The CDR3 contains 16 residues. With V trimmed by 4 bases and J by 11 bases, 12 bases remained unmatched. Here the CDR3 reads CAISGTSGTGSPPLHF. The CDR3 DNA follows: TGTGCCATCAGTGGGACTTCCGGGACAGGGAGTCCACCCCTCCACTTT.

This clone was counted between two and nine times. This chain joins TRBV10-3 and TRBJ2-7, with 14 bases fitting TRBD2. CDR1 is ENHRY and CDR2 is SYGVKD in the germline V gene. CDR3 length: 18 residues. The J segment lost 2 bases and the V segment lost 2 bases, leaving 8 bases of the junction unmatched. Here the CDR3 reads CAISEGLAGGPSAYEQYF. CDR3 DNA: TGTGCCATCAGTGAGGGACTAGCGGGAGGCCCTTCGGCCTACGAGCAGTACTTC.

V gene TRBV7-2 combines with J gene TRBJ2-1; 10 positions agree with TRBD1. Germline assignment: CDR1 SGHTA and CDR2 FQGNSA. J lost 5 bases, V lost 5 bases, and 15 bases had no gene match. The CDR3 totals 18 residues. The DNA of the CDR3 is TGTGCCAGCAGCCCGCGCCCTAAGACAGGGGGCGGGAACAATGAGCAGTTCTTC. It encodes CASSPRPKTGGGNNEQFF.

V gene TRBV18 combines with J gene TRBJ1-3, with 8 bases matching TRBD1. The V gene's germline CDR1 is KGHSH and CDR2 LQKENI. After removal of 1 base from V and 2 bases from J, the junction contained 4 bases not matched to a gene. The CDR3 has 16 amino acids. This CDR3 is CASSPLPTGAGNTIYF. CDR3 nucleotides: TGTGCCAGCTCACCACTACCGACAGGGGCTGGAAACACCATATATTTT.

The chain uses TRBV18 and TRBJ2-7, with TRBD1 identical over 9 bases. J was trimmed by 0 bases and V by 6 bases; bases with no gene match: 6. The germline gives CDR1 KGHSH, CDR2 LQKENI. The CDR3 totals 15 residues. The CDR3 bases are TGTGCCAGCTCTTCCGGGACAGGGAGCTCCTACGAGCAGTACTTC. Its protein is CASSSGTGSSYEQYF.

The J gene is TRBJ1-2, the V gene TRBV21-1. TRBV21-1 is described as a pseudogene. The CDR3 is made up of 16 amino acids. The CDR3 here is CASSNRAKSGGYGYTF. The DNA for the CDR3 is TGTGCCAGCAGCAACAGGGCGAAAAGCGGAGGGTATGGCTACACCTTC.

The CDR3 region has the DNA TGTGCCAGCAGTTTATTCCCAGGGACTCCAAATCAGCCCCAGCATTTT. Its protein is CASSLFPGTPNQPQHF. V usage is TRBV28 and J usage is TRBJ1-5; D is possibly TRBD1 (5 bases). This CDR3 spans 16 amino acids. Germline loops: CDR1 MDHEN, CDR2 SYDVKM. V shed 1 base and J shed 4 bases, with 14 bases lying between them.

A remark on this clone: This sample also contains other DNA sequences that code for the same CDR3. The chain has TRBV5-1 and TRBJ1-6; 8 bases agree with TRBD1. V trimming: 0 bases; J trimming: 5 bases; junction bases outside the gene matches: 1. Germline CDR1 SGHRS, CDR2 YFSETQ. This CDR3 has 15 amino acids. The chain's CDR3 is CASSLGQGNNSPLHF. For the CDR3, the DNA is TGCGCCAGCAGCTTGGGACAGGGGAATAATTCACCCCTCCACTTT.

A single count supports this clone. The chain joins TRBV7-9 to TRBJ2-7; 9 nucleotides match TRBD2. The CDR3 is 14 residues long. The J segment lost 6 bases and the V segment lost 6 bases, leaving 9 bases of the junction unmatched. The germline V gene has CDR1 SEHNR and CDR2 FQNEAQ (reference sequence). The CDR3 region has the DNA TGTGCCAGCAGGGCGGGGGGGGATACGGGCGAGCAGTACTTC. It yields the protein CASRAGGDTGEQYF.

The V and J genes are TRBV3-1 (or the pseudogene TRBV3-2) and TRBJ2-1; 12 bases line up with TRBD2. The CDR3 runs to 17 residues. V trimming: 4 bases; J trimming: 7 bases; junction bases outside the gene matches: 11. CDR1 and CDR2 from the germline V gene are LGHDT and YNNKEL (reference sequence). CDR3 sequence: CASSPPFLAGGLNEQFF. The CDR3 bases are TGTGCCAGCAGCCCACCCTTCCTAGCGGGGGGGCTTAATGAGCAGTTCTTC.

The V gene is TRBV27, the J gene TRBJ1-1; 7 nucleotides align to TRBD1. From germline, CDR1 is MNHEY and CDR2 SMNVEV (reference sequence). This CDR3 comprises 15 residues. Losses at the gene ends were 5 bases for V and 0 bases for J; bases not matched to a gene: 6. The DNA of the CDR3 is TGTGCCAGCAGTAAAGGGGGCGAGGTGAACACTGAAGCTTTCTTT. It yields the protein CASSKGGEVNTEAFF.

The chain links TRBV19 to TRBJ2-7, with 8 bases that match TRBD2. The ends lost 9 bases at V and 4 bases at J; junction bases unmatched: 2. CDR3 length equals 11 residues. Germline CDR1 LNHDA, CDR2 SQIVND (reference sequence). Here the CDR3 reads CASGRGYEQYF. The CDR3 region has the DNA TGTGCCAGCGGGAGGGGTTACGAGCAGTACTTC.

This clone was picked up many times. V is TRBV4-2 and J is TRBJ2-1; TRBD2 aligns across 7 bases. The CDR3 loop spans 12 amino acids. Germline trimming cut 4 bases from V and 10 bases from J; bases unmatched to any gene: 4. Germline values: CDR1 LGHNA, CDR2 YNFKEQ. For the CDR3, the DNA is TGTGCCAGCAGCCCGGGGGGAGGAGAGCAGTTCTTC. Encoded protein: CASSPGGGEQFF.

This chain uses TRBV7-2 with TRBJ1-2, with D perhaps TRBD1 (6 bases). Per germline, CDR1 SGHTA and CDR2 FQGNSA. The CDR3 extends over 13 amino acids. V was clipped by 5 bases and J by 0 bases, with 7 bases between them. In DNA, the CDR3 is TGTGCCAGCAGCCGGGACACTAACTATGGCTACACCTTC. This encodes CASSRDTNYGYTF.

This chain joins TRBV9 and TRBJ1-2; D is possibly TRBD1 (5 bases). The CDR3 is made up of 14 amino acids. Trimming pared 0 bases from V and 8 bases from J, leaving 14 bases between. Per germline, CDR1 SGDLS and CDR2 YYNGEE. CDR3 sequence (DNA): TGTGCCAGCAGCGTAGACCCGGCAGGGAGGGGCTACACCTTC. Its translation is CASSVDPAGRGYTF.

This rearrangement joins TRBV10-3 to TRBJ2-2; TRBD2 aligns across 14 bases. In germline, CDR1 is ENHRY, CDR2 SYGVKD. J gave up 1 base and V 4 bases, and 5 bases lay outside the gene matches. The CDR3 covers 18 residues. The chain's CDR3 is CAISGRGLAGGNTGELFF. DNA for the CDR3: TGTGCCATCAGTGGACGCGGACTAGCGGGAGGGAACACCGGGGAGCTGTTTTTT.

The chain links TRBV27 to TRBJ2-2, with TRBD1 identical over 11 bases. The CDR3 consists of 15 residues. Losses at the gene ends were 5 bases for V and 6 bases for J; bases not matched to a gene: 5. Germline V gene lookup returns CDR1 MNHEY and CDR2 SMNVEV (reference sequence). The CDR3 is CASSPGTGGAGELFF. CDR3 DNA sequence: TGTGCCAGCAGTCCCGGGACAGGGGGGGCCGGGGAGCTGTTTTTT.

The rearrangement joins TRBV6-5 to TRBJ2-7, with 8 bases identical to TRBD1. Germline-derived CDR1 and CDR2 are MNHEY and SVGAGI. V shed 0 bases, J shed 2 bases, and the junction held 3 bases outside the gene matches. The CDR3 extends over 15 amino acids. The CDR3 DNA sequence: TGTGCCAGCAGTTACTCGGAGGACAGGGCCTACGAGCAGTACTTC. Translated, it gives CASSYSEDRAYEQYF.

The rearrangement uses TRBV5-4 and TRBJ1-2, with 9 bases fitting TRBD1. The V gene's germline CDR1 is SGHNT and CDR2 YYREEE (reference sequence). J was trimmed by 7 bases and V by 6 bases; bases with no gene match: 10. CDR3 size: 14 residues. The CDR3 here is CASNNYGTGSGYTF. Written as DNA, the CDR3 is TGTGCCAGCAACAATTACGGGACAGGGAGTGGCTACACCTTC.

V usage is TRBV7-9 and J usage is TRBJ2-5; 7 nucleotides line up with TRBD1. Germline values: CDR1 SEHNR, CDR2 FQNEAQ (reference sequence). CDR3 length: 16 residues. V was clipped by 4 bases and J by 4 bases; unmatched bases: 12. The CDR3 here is CASSSGQDIGVETQYF. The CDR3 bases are TGTGCCAGCAGCTCCGGACAGGACATCGGGGTAGAGACCCAGTACTTC.

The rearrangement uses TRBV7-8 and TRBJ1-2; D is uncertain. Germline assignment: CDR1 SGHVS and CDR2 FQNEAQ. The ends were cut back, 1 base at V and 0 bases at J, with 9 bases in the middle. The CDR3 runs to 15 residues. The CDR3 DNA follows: TGTGCCAGCAGCTTAGAATTCGGGGCTAACTATGGCTACACCTTC. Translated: CASSLEFGANYGYTF. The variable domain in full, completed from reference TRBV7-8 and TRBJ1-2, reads GAGVSQSPRYKVAKRGQDVALRCDPISGHVSLFWYQQALGQGPEFLTYFQNEAQLDKSGLPSDRFFAERPEGSVSTLKIQRTQQEDSAVYLCASSLEFGANYGYTFGSGTRLTVV.

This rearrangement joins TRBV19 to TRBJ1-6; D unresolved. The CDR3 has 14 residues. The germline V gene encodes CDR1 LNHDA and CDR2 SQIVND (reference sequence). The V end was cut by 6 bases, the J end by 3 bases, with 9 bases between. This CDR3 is CASSLPVYNSPLHF. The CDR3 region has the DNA TGTGCCAGTAGCTTGCCAGTCTATAATTCACCCCTCCACTTT.

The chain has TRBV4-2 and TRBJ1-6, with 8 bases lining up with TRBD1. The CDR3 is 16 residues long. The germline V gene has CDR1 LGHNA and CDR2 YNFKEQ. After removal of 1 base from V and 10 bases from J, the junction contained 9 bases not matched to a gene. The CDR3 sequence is CASSQAQGAHGSPLHF. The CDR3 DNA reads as TGTGCCAGCAGCCAAGCCCAGGGGGCGCACGGATCACCCCTCCACTTT.

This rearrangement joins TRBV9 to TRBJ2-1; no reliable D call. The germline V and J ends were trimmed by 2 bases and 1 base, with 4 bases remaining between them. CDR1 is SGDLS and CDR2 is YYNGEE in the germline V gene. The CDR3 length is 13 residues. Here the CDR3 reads CASSVQSYNEQFF. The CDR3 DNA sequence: TGTGCCAGCAGCGTCCAGTCCTACAATGAGCAGTTCTTC.

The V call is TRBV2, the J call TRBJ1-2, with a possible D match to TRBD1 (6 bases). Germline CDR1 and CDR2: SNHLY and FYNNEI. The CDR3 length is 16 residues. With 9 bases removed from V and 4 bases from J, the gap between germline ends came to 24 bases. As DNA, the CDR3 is TGTGCCAGTAAATCTGGGGACAAGAAGGCTTTCTATGGCTACACCTTC. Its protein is CASKSGDKKAFYGYTF.

CDR3 nucleotide sequence: TGTGCCAGCAGCTTGGGGCGCACCGGGGAGCTGTTTTTT. Residues: CASSLGRTGELFF. V usage is TRBV11-2 and J usage is TRBJ2-2, with D possibly being TRBD1 (5 bases). There are 13 residues in the CDR3. Trimming pared 3 bases from V and 4 bases from J, leaving 6 bases between. From germline, CDR1 is SGHAT and CDR2 FQNNGV.

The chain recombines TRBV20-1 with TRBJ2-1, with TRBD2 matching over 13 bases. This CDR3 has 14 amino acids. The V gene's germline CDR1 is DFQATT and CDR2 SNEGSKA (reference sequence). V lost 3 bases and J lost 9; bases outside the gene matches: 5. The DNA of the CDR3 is TGCAGTGCTAGTAGACTAGCGGGAGGTTCTGAGCAGTTCTTC. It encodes CSASRLAGGSEQFF.

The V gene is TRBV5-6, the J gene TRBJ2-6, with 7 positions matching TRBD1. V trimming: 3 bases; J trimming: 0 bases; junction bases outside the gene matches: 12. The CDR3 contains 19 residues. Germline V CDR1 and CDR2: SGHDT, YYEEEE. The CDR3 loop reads CASSYYHRGSTSGANVLTF. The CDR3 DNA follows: TGTGCCAGCAGCTATTATCACAGGGGCTCCACCTCTGGGGCCAACGTCCTGACTTTC.